A single sample gave rise to the 3 T cell receptor beta chains below, sequenced in a study of T cells in localized non-small cell lung cancer. Sequencing used immunoSEQ multiplex PCR; TCRdb keeps in-frame clones, though not all of them. The sample includes over 45,000 clones, around 90% seen only once; the top ten take 22%. The sequences come from peripheral blood, collected before any cancer treatment. The origin of the receptors is a man aged 35 to 69 with stage I squamous cell lung carcinoma.

This clone was detected only a few times. This chain joins TRBV2 and TRBJ2-1; TRBD2 might be the D (7 bases). Trimming took off 1 base at V and 7 bases at J, with 11 bases between the two ends. The CDR3 totals 14 residues. In germline, CDR1 is SNHLY, CDR2 FYNNEI. The CDR3 sequence: CASSEVGGGNEQFF. The CDR3 bases are TGTGCCAGCAGTGAAGTGGGAGGGGGAAATGAGCAGTTCTTC. Combining the CDR3 with reference TRBV2 and TRBJ2-1 gives the whole variable domain EPEVTQTPSHQVTQMGQEVILRCVPISNHLYFYWYRQILGQKVEFLVSFYNNEISEKSEIFDDQFSVERPDGSNFTLKIRSTKLEDSAMYFCASSEVGGGNEQFFGPGTRLTVL.

The CDR3 here is CASSYKGANEQYF. In DNA, the CDR3 is TGTGCCAGTAGTTATAAGGGGGCGAACGAGCAGTACTTC. The V gene is TRBV19, the J gene TRBJ2-7; 7 bases map to TRBD1. Germline-derived CDR1 and CDR2 are LNHDA and SQIVND (reference sequence). CDR3 length: 13 residues. Trimming at V came to 5 bases and at J to 5 bases, leaving 6 bases not matched to a gene. The whole variable domain, filled in from reference TRBV19 and TRBJ2-7, reads DGGITQSPKYLFRKEGQNVTLSCEQNLNHDAMYWYRQDPGQGLRLIYYSQIVNDFQKGDIAEGYSVSREKKESFPLTVTSAQKNPTAFYLCASSYKGANEQYFGPGTRLTVT.

The sample holds a few counts of this clone. The chain links TRBV5-4 to TRBJ2-2; D perhaps matches TRBD1 (5 bases). V shed 3 bases and J shed 1 base, with 7 bases lying between them. CDR1 is SGHNT, CDR2 YYREEE, per germline (reference sequence). CDR3 size: 14 residues. CDR3 nucleotides: TGTGCCAGCAGCTCCGGACAGAACACCGGGGAGCTGTTTTTT. This encodes CASSSGQNTGELFF.